This T cell receptor beta chain stems from a study of shared T cell receptors in the human thymus. This CDR3 region has 13 residues. J was trimmed by 11 bases and V by 7 bases; bases with no gene match: 11. Germline values: CDR1 SEHNR, CDR2 FQNEAQ (reference sequence). Only in-frame clones appear in the TCRdb table, and some are missing; sequencing was by immunoSEQ multiplex PCR. The sample includes 700,000 or so clones, approximately 83% of them seen just once. The sample was also reused in another study, on human thymus T cells. That paper adds: Donors were healthy Finnish babies undergoing corrective operations for congenital heart defects. Thymus pieces cut out during corrective heart surgery were the tissue that was used. Thymic as well as blood repertoires seemed to favor certain V and J genes unevenly. Unrelated individuals were reported by related research to share highly overlapping thymic repertoires.

The sequence was obtained from a girl under three years old with a congenital heart defect. Sample: thymocytes. The chain couples TRBV7-9 to TRBJ1-3; 7 positions agree with TRBD1. DNA for the CDR3: TGTGCCAGCAACTCACAGGGGATGTGGGCCATATATTTT. Its translation: CASNSQGMWAIYF. Drawing the rest from reference TRBV7-9 and TRBJ1-3, the complete variable domain is DTGVSQNPRHKITKRGQNVTFRCDPISEHNRLYWYRQTLGQGPEFLTYFQNEAQLEKSRLLSDRFSAERPKGSFSTLEIQRTEQGDSAMYLCASNSQGMWAIYFGEGSWLTVV.